This TCR beta chain was retrieved from a study of T-cell reconstitution after alpha-beta-depleted transplantation in children. Unique molecular identifiers were used in preparing the TCRbeta library. TCRdb re-called the PCR reads through MiXCR, storing one row per CDR3 protein. This sample has approximately 270,000 distinct CDR3 sequences, with 20% to 30% found just once. This clonotype was observed at least ten times. The specimen was PBMCs, mostly from graft donor cells, collected 360 days after TCRalphabeta/CD19-depleted stem cell transplant. The TCR comes from a female patient aged 2 to 10 who had a stem cell transplant for congenital amegakaryocytic thrombocytopenia, so the T cells may come from the graft donor.

The CDR3 DNA reads TGCAGCGTTGAAGTCGATGAGCAGTTCTTC. It yields the protein CSVEVDEQFF. The chain has TRBV29-1 and TRBJ2-1; D gene unclear. The CDR3 sequence is 10 residues long. V was cut by 1 base and J by 8 bases, with 3 bases left in between. Germline V gene lookup returns CDR1 SQVTM and CDR2 ANQGSEA.